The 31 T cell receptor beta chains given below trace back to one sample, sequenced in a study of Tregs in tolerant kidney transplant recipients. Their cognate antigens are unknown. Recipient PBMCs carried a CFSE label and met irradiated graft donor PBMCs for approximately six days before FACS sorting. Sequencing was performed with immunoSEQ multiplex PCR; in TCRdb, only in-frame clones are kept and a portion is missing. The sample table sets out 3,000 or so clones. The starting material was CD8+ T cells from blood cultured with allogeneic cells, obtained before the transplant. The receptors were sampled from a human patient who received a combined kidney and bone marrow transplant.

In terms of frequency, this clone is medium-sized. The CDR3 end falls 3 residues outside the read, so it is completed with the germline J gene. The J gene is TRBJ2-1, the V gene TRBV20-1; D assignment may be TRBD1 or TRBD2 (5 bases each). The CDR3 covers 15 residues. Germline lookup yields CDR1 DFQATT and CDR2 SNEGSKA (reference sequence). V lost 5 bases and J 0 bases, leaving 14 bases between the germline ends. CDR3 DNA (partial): TGCAGTGCTCACCCGAGGGGTTACTCCTACAATGAG. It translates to CSAHPRGYSYNE. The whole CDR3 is CSAHPRGYSYNEQFF.

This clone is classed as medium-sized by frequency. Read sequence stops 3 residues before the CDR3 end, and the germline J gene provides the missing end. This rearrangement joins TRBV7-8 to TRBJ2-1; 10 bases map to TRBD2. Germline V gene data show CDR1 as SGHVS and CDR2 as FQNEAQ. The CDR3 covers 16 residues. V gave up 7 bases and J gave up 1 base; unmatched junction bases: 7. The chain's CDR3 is CASTPASGRSYNEQFF. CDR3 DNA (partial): TGTGCCAGCACCCCTGCTAGCGGGAGATCCTACAATGAG. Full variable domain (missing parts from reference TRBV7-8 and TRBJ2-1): GAGVSQSPRYKVAKRGQDVALRCDPISGHVSLFWYQQALGQGPEFLTYFQNEAQLDKSGLPSDRFFAERPEGSVSTLKIQRTQQEDSAVYLCASTPASGRSYNEQFFGPGTRLTVL.

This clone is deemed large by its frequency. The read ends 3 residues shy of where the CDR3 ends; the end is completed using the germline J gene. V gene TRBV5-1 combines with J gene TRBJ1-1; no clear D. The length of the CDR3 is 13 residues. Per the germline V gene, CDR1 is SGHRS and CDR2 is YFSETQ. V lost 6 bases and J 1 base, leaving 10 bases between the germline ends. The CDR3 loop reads CASIQVPNTEAFF. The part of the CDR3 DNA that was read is TGCGCCAGCATTCAGGTTCCGAACACTGAA. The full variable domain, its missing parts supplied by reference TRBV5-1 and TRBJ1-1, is KAGVTQTPRYLIKTRGQQVTLSCSPISGHRSVSWYQQTPGQGLQFLFEYFSETQRNKGNFPGRFSGRQFSNSRSEMNVSTLELGDSALYLCASIQVPNTEAFFGQGTRLTVV.

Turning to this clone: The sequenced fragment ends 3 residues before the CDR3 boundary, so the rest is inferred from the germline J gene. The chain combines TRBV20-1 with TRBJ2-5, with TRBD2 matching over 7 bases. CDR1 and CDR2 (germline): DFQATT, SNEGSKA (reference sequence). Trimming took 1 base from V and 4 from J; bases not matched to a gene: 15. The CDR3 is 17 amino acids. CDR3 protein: CSARGSLAVARRETQYF. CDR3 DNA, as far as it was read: TGCAGTGCTAGAGGCTCCCTAGCGGTAGCTCGAAGAGAGACC.

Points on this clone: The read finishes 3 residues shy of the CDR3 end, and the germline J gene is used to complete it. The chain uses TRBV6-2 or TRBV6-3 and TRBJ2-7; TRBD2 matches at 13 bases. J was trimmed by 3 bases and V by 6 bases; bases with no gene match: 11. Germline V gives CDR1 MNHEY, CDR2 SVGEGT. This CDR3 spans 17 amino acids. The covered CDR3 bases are TGTGCCAGCAGCCCTGGACTAGCGGGAGTAACTCACTACGAG. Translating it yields CASSPGLAGVTHYE. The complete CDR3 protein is CASSPGLAGVTHYEQYF.

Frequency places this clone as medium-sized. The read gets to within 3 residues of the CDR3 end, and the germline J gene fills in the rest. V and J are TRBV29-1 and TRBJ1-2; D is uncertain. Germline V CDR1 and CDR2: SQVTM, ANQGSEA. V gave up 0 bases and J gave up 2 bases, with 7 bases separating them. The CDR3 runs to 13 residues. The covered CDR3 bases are TGCAGCGTTGAAGATGGCTTGAACTATGGC. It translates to CSVEDGLNYG. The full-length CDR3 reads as CSVEDGLNYGYTF.

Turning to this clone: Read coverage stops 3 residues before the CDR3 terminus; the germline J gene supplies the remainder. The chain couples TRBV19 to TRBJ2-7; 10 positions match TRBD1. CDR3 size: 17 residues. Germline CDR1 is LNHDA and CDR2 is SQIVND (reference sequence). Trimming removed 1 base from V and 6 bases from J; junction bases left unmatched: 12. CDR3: CASSIGPGQGFAAEQYF. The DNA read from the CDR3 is TGTGCCAGTAGTATAGGACCGGGACAGGGGTTTGCTGCCGAG.

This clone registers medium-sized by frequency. The CDR3 is CASSQDAGGGNQPQHF. The DNA read from the CDR3 is TGCGCCAGCAGCCAAGATGCAGGGGGCGGCAATCAGCCC. V is TRBV4-1 and J is TRBJ1-5; TRBD1 aligns across 8 bases. The CDR3 goes on 3 residues after the read ends, and that part is filled in from the germline J gene. The V gene end was trimmed by 0 bases and the J gene end by 2 bases; junction bases not matched to a gene: 3. The CDR3 length is 16 residues. Germline-derived CDR1 and CDR2 are MGHRA and YSYEKL.

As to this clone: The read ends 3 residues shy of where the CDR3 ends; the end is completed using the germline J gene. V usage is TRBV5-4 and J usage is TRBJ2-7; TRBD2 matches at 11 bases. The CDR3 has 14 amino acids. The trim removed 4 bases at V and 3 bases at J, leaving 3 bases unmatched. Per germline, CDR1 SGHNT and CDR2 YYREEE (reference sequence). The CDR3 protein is CASSPGLAVYEQYF. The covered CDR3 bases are TGTGCCAGCAGCCCGGGACTAGCGGTCTACGAG. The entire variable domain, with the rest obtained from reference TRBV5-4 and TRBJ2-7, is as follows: ETGVTQSPTHLIKTRGQQVTLRCSSQSGHNTVSWYQQALGQGPQFIFQYYREEENGRGNFPPRFSGLQFPNYSSELNVNALELDDSALYLCASSPGLAVYEQYFGPGTRLTVT.

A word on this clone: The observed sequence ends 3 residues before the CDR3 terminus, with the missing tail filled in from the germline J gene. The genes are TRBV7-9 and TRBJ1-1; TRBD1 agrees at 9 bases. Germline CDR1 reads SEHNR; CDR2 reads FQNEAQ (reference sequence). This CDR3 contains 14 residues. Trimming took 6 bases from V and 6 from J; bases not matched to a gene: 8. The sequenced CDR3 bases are TGTGCCAGCAGATGGGGACAGGGAGTTGCTGAA. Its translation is CASRWGQGVAE. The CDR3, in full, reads CASRWGQGVAEAFF.

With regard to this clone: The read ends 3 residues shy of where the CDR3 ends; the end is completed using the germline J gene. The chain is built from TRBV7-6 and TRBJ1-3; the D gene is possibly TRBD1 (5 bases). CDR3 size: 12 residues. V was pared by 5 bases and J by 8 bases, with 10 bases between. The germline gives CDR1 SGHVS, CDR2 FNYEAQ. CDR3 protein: CASSPGGDTIYF. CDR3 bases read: TGTGCCAGCAGCCCCGGGGGAGACACC. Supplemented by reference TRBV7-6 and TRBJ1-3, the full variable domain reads GAGVSQSPRYKVTKRGQDVALRCDPISGHVSLYWYRQALGQGPEFLTYFNYEAQQDKSGLPNDRFSAERPEGSISTLTIQRTEQRDSAMYRCASSPGGDTIYFGEGSWLTVV.

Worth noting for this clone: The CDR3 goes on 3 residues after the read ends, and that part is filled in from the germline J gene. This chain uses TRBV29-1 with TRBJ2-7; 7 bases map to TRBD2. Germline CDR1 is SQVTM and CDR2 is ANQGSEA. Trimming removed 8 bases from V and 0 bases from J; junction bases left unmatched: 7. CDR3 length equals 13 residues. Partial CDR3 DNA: TGCAGCTGTCTGGGGGGGTACTCCTACGAG. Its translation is CSCLGGYSYE. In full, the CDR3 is CSCLGGYSYEQYF.

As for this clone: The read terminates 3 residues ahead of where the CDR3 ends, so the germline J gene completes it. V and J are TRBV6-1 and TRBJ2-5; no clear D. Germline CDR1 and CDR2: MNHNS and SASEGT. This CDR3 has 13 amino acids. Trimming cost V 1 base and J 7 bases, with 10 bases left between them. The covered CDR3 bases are TGTGCCAGCAGTGAAGGTGGCAAAGGGACC. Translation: CASSEGGKGT. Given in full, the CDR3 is CASSEGGKGTQYF.

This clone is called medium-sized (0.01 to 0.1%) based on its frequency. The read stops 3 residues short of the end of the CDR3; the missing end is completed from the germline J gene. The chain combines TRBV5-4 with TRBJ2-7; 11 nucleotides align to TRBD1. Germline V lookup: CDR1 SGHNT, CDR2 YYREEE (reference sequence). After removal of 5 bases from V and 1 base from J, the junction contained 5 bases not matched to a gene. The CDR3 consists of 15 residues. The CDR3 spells CASSWGQGGSYEQYF. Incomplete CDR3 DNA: TGTGCCAGCAGTTGGGGACAGGGGGGGTCCTACGAG.

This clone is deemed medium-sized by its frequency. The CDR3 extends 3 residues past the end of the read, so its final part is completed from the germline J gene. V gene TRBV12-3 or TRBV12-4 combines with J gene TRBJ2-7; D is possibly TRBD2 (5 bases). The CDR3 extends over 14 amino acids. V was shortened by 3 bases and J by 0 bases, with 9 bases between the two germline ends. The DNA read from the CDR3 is TGTGCCAGCAGTTTGGCGGGTATCTCCTACGAG. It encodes CASSLAGISYE. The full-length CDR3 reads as CASSLAGISYEQYF.

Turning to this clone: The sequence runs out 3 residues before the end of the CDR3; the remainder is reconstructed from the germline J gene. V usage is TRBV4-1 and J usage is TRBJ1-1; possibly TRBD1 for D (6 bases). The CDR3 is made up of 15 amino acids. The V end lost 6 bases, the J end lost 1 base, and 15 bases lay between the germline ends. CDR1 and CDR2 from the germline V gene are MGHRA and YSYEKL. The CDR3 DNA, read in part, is TGCGCCAGCAGACCAACCTCACAGGGGAACACTGAA. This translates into CASRPTSQGNTE. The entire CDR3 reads CASRPTSQGNTEAFF.

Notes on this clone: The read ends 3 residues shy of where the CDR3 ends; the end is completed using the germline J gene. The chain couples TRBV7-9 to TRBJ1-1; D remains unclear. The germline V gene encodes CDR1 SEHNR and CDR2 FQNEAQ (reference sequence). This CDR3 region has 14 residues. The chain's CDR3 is CALRPTTSYNEAFF. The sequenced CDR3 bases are TGTGCCTTAAGACCCACTACGTCCTACAATGAG. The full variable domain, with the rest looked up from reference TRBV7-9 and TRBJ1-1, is DTGVSQNPRHKITKRGQNVTFRCDPISEHNRLYWYRQTLGQGPEFLTYFQNEAQLEKSRLLSDRFSAERPKGSFSTLEIQRTEQGDSAMYLCALRPTTSYNEAFFGQGTRLTVV.

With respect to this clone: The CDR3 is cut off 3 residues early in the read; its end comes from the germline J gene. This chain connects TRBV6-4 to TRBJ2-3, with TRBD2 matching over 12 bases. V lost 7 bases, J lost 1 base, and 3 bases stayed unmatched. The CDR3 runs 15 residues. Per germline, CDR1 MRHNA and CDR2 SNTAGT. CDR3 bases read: TGTGCCAGCATTAGACTAGCGGGGGGCACAGATACG. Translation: CASIRLAGGTDT. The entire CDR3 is CASIRLAGGTDTQYF.

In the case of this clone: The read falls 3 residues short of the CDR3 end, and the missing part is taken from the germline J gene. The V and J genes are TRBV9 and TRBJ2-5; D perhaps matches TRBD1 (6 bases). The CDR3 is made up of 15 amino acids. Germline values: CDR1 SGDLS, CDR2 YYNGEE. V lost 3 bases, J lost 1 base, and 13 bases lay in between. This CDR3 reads CASSGGTSRQETQYF. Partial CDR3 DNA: TGTGCCAGCAGCGGAGGGACAAGTCGCCAAGAGACC. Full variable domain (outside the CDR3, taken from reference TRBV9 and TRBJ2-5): DSGVTQTPKHLITATGQRVTLRCSPRSGDLSVYWYQQSLDQGLQFLIQYYNGEERAKGNILERFSAQQFPDLHSELNLSSLELGDSALYFCASSGGTSRQETQYFGPGTRLLVL.

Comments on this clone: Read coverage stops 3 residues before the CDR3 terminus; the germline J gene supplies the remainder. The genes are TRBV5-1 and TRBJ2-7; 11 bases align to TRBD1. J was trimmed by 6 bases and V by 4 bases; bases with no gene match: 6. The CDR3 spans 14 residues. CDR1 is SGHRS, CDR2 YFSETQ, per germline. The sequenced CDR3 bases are TGCGCCAGCAGCGTGGACAGGGGGCTTTTCGAG. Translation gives CASSVDRGLFE. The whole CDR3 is CASSVDRGLFEQYF.

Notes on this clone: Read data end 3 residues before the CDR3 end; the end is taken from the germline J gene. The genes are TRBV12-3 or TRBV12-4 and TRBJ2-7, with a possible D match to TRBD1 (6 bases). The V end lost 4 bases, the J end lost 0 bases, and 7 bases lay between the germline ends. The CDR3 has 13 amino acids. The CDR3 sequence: CASSWGRSYEQYF. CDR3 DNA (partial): TGTGCCAGCAGTTGGGGGCGCTCCTACGAG.

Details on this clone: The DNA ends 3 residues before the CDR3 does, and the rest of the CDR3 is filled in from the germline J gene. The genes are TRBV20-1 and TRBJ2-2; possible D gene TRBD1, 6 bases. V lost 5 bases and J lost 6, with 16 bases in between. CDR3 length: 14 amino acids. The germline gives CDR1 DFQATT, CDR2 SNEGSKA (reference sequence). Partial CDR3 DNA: TGCAGTGCTCGGTCCCAAGGACAGCCCGGGGAG. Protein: CSARSQGQPGE. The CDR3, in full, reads CSARSQGQPGELFF.

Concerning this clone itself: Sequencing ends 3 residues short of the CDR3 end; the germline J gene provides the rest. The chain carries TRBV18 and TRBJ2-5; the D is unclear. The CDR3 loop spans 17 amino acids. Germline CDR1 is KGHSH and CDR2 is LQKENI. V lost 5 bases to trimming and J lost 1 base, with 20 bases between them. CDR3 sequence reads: CASSGGSRSHSQETQYF. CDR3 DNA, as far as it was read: TGTGCCAGCTCAGGTGGATCCAGGTCCCACTCCCAAGAGACC. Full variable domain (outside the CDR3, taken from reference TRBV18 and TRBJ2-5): NAGVMQNPRHLVRRRGQEARLRCSPMKGHSHVYWYRQLPEEGLKFMVYLQKENIIDESGMPKERFSAEFPKEGPSILRIQQVVRGDSAAYFCASSGGSRSHSQETQYFGPGTRLLVL.

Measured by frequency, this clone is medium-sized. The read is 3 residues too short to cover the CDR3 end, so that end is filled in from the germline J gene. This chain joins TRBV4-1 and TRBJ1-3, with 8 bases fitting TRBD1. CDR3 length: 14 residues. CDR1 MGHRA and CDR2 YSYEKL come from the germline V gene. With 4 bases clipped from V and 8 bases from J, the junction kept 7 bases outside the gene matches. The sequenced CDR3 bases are TGCGCCAGCAGCCCAATGACAGGGGCGGACACC. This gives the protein CASSPMTGADT. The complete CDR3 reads CASSPMTGADTIYF.

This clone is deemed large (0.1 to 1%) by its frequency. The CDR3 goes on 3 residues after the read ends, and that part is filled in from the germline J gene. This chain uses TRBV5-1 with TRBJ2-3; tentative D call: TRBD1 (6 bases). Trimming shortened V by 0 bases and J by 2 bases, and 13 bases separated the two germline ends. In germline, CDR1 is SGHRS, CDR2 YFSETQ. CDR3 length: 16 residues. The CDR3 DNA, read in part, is TGCGCCAGCAGCTTGGGGAGGACAGCCCCCACAGATACG. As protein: CASSLGRTAPTDT. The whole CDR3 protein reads CASSLGRTAPTDTQYF.

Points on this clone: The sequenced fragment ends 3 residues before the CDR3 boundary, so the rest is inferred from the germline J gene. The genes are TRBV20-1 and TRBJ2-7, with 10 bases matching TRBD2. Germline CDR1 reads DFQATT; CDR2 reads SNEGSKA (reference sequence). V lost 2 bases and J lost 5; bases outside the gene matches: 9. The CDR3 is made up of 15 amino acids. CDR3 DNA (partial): TGCAGTGCTAGAAAAGCGGGAGGGCCTTCCGACGAG. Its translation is CSARKAGGPSDE. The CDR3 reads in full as CSARKAGGPSDEQYF.

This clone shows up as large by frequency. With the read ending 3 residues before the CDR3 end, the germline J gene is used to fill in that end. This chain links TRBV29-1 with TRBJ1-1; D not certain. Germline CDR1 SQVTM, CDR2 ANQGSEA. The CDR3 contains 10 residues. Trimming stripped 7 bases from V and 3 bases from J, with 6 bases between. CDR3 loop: CSALYTEAFF. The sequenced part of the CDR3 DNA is TGCAGCGCCCTGTACACTGAA.

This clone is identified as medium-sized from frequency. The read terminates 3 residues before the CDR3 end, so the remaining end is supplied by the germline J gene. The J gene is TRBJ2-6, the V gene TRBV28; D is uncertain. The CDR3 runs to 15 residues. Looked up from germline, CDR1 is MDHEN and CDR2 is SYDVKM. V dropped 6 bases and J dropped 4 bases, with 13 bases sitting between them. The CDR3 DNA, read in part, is TGTGCCAGCAGCCCTATCTCTTTCGGGGCCAACGTC. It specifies CASSPISFGANV. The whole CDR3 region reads CASSPISFGANVLTF. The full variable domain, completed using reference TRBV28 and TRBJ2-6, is DVKVTQSSRYLVKRTGEKVFLECVQDMDHENMFWYRQDPGLGLRLIYFSYDVKMKEKGDIPEGYSVSREKKERFSLILESASTNQTSMYLCASSPISFGANVLTFGAGSRLTVL.

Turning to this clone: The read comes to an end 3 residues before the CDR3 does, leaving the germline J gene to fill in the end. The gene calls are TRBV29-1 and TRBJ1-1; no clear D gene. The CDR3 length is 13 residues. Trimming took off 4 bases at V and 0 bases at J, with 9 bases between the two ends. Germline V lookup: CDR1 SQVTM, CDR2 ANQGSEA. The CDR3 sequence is CSVVSAVNTEAFF. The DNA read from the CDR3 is TGCAGCGTTGTGTCGGCGGTGAACACTGAA. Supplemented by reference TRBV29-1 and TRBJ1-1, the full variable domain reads SAVISQKPSRDICQRGTSLTIQCQVDSQVTMMFWYRQQPGQSLTLIATANQGSEATYESGFVIDKFPISRPNLTFSTLTVSNMSPEDSSIYLCSVVSAVNTEAFFGQGTRLTVV.

The chain's CDR3 is CASSLVGGEQFF. Partial CDR3 DNA: TGTGCCAGCAGCTTGGTAGGGGGTGAG. The V and J genes are TRBV5-4 and TRBJ2-1, with a weak D call TRBD1 (6 bases). The read finishes 3 residues shy of the CDR3 end, and the germline J gene is used to complete it. V was shortened by 0 bases and J by 9 bases, with 7 bases between the two germline ends. CDR3 size: 12 residues. Germline V gene lookup returns CDR1 SGHNT and CDR2 YYREEE (reference sequence). The full variable domain, with the rest looked up from reference TRBV5-4 and TRBJ2-1, is ETGVTQSPTHLIKTRGQQVTLRCSSQSGHNTVSWYQQALGQGPQFIFQYYREEENGRGNFPPRFSGLQFPNYSSELNVNALELDDSALYLCASSLVGGEQFFGPGTRLTVL.

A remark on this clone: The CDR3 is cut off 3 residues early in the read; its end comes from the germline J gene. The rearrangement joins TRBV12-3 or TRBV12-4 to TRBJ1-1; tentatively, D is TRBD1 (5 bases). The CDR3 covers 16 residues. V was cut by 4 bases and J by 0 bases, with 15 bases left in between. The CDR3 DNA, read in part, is TGTGCCAGCAGTTCGGGGGAGATTCACATGAACACTGAA. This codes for CASSSGEIHMNTE. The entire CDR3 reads CASSSGEIHMNTEAFF.